Here is one T cell receptor beta chain with its context. Antigen unknown. These data belong to a study of cytomegalovirus exposure and HLA in healthy donors. Turning to the study itself: Researchers previously reported finding 90 million to 120 million unique TCR beta sequences from 150 million to 200 million T cells.

The primer mix had 60 Vbeta and 13 Jbeta primers. The data were produced by immunoSEQ multiplex PCR, yet TCRdb's version contains in-frame clones alone and is incomplete. The table lists about 150,000 clones, 82% of them singletons. Findings and limits, study-wide: Later on, analysis showed that most CMV-associated TCR beta chains appeared to be HLA-restricted. HLA-A and HLA-B allele assignments for most subjects were reportedly predicted accurately using TCR beta sequences. Association of a missense DCLRE1C variant with TCR beta V- and J-gene trimming was reported in a later analysis.

Between the trimmed V and J ends, which lost 1 base and 8 bases, there was a span of 9 bases. Germline values: CDR1 SEHNR, CDR2 FQNEAQ (reference sequence). This CDR3 contains 14 residues. Sequencing was carried out using PBMCs. This chain links TRBV7-9 with TRBJ1-6, with D maybe TRBD1 (6 bases). This TCR derives from a woman in her forties or fifties in good health and CMV-seropositive. CDR3 protein: CASSLEGDDSPLHF. The DNA of the CDR3 is TGTGCCAGCAGCTTAGAGGGGGACGATTCACCCCTCCACTTT.